This entry concerns a single T cell receptor beta chain. J lost 4 bases, V lost 5 bases, and 10 bases had no gene match. CDR1 and CDR2 (germline): PRHDT, FYEKMQ (reference sequence). This CDR3 region has 16 residues. TCRdb's copy holds only in-frame clones and misses some; the assay was immunoSEQ multiplex PCR. The sample lists about 200,000 clones, less than 85% occurring once. This sample is drawn from a study of blood T cell repertoires in COVID-19. The sequencing input was peripheral blood. The clonotype was recovered from an older woman with acute or convalescent COVID-19. The V gene is TRBV13, the J gene TRBJ2-1, with TRBD2 identical over 8 bases. CDR3 sequence: CASSTLPGGSYNEQFF. The CDR3 DNA sequence: TGTGCCAGCAGCACCCTTCCGGGAGGGAGTTACAATGAGCAGTTCTTC.